This T cell receptor (beta chain) was sequenced in a study of blood T cells in healthy people across ages. Study results and limitations: Diversity was higher, and naive CD4+ cells more numerous, in long-lived donors than in aged donors. Roughly linear declines in TCR beta diversity per million T cells occurred with age.

CDR3 size: 15 residues. V dropped 5 bases and J dropped 6; count of bases not matched to a gene: 7. The V gene's germline CDR1 is SGHTA and CDR2 FQGNSA. Together with a sample-barcoded 5' primer, a J-beta primer mix was included in a second PCR lasting roughly 6 to 12 cycles. MiXCR, run by TCRdb on the 5' RACE reads, gives a single entry per CDR3 protein. This table has hundreds of thousands of distinct CDR3 sequences, roughly 35% appearing once. This clonotype showed up just a few times. The antigen is unknown. The J gene is TRBJ2-2, the V gene TRBV7-2; TRBD1 agrees at 9 bases. Sample: blood. This receptor was identified in a man aged 18-30 years in good health. The CDR3, as DNA: TGTGCCAGCAGCCGGGACAGGGTCCCGTCCGGGGAGCTGTTTTTT. As protein: CASSRDRVPSGELFF.